This T cell receptor (beta chain) appears in the sequencing data of a study of human T cells and chemical hapten exposure. Overall study context: Cases of alopecia areata, totalis or universalis occurred in a predominantly female patient group.

Each CDR3 protein is one row after TCRdb ran MiXCR on the RACE reads. The sample lists about 80,000 distinct CDR3 sequences, around a tenth occurring once. Regarding time point: patch test 2, 6 weeks after DPC sensitization. Treatment reported: therapeutic diphenylcyclopropenone sensitization with weekly scalp DPC. This clonotype came up a few times. Germline loops: CDR1 SGHVS, CDR2 FNYEAQ. The CDR3 length is 14 residues. Trimming removed 7 bases at V and 2 bases at J, with 12 bases between. The specimen was whole blood, collected in connection with sensitization to the hapten diphenylcyclopropenone (DPC). This chain joins TRBV7-6 and TRBJ1-3, with D maybe TRBD1 (5 bases). The sequence was obtained from a man younger than 35 with alopecia areata. Some clones in this sample may be carry-over from other donors' samples. In nucleotides, the CDR3 is TGTGCCAGCACAGCTCCGGGGCCTGGAAACACCATATATTTT. It translates to CASTAPGPGNTIYF.